This T cell receptor beta chain was obtained from a study of T cells in Graves' hyperthyroidism and ophthalmopathy. The CDR3 is made up of 13 amino acids. Looked up from germline, CDR1 is WNHNN and CDR2 is SYGVQD (reference sequence). The ends were cut back, 9 bases at V and 8 bases at J, with 17 bases in the middle. This clonotype was seen only a few times. What was amplified from RNA transcripts were TCR beta CDR3 regions. Using the HTBI primer set, a first-round RT-PCR was run on the TCR CDR3. TCRdb re-analysed the multiplex PCR reads in MiXCR, keeping a single row per CDR3 protein. The sample carries about 420,000 distinct CDR3 sequences, about an eighth recorded once.

Input material: blood. The V and J genes are TRBV10-1 and TRBJ2-1; perhaps TRBD2 as D (5 bases). The origin of this receptor is a woman between 18 and 30 years old with Graves' hyperthyroidism. The DNA of the CDR3 is TGCGCCAGTTCGAGGGAGATCATCGATGAGCAGTTCTTC. This gives the protein CASSREIIDEQFF.